This T cell receptor beta chain originates from a study of T cells in Graves' hyperthyroidism and ophthalmopathy (dated by TCRdb to 2018 to 2020). A note on the overall study: Peripheral blood was collected at initial diagnosis, before any treatment. Once sampling was done, hyperthyroidism patients were given methimazole at a starting dose of 30 mg daily, whereas ophthalmopathy patients were given high-dose intravenous methylprednisolone. For training and testing, the 100 or so patients in the discovery cohort were randomly divided in a 7:3 ratio. A discovery cohort of about a hundred patients, about 43 with Graves' ophthalmopathy and 55 to 60 with stable Graves' hyperthyroidism, was used to find distinguishing TCR V-J signatures. According to the paper, TCR Vbeta CDR3 sequencing was carried out on 120 to 150 peripheral blood samples, which came from approximately 43 ophthalmopathy, 75 to 80 hyperthyroidism and about 17 progressor patients. Whether ophthalmopathy could be predicted prospectively was tested in an independent validation cohort made up of 18 to 20 hyperthyroidism patients plus 17 patients who later progressed to ophthalmopathy. In addition, the study compared T-cell repertoires in thyroid tissue and in blood from five or six Graves' hyperthyroidism patients.

This clonotype was seen a few times. Its antigen is not yet known. No much larger clonotype is one base removed from it; base qualities were not supplied. The research as a whole found: In validation, the model predicted progression to ophthalmopathy with just under 71% sensitivity and 72% to 85% specificity, a median of around 6.6 months before onset. Most expanded thyroid clonotypes (frequency above 0.001) were also detected in blood, suggesting blood repertoires may reflect thyroid immune responses. Ophthalmopathy was separated from stable hyperthyroidism by a 13 V-J signature model, with around 90% sensitivity and approximately 84% specificity obtained in cross-validation and 80%/75% obtained in testing. No statistical method was used to set the sample size in advance, and investigators knew the group allocation.

The TCR beta CDR3 regions were amplified from the RNA transcripts. The first round of RT-PCR for the TCR CDR3 was performed with the HTBI primer set and the Qiagen OneStep RT-PCR kit. Libraries were constructed in a second round of multiplex PCR, after which size selection and purification were carried out. Sequencing of the libraries was done on an Illumina HiSeq2000 using paired-end 100 bp reads. In the paper's pipeline: SOAPnuke was used to process the raw data, removing reads that contained adapters or uncalled bases, had a mean Phred below 15, or lacked an exact match to the constant primer or identifier. High-quality paired reads were merged with COPE v1.2.5, and unique nucleotide sequences were defined as clonotypes. Clonotypes were aligned to IMGT TRBV, TRBD and TRBJ reference segments using MiTCR v1.1. The analysis was restricted to V-J combinations with a frequency above 0.0001, which together covered just over 98% of the repertoires. A TCS score was defined as the ratio between F50 (clonal expansion) and ExV (chaos), using BLOSUM62-based TCRdist between CDR3 peptides within each V-J. Welch's t-statistics and random forest reduced roughly 540 V-J features to around 14, which were used in a naive Bayes classifier (R e1071). TCRdb cleaned the public reads at Q25 with fastp, built clones with MiXCR and kept in-frame beta chains. All rows with the same CDR3 protein become a single entry with the most common DNA and genes. Here the V and J calls rest on TCRdb's processing, not on the authors' analysis. Recorded for this sample are around 350,000 distinct CDR3 sequences; roughly 25% of them occurred a single time. The ten biggest clones cover less than 75% of the sample.

Stable Graves' hyperthyroidism was defined as no progression to ophthalmopathy during 18 months of follow-up. The hyperthyroidism patients were between 18 and 65 years old and newly diagnosed, with a disease duration of less than 2 months. Patients with uncontrolled infections, other autoimmune diseases, pregnancy or lactation were excluded. Diagnoses relied on clinical symptoms, serum thyroxine and TRAb, thyroid ultrasound and orbital computed tomography. PBMCs were separated from around 9.1 ml of fresh peripheral blood using Ficoll-Paque density gradient centrifugation. Trizol reagent was used to extract total RNA, and RNA quality was then checked on an Agilent 2100 Bioanalyzer. From a lookup of the germline V gene, CDR1 and CDR2 are KGHDR and SFDVKD. V and J lose 1 base and 7 bases, and a span of 10 bases separates them. From the cysteine through the phenylalanine, the CDR3 covers 14 amino acids. The sequence is cut down to CDR3 DNA, 42 bases in frame from base 1.

Sequencing input: blood. The TCR originated in a man aged 45-65 years with Graves' hyperthyroidism. The sequence links TRBV24-1 to TRBJ2-1; 6 matching bases give a weak D call of TRBD2. The base sequence is TGTGCCACCAGTGATTTAAAGGGGAGGAATGAGCAGTTCTTC. Its product reads: CATSDLKGRNEQFF.